This TCR beta chain was sequenced in a study of OX40 agonist ivuxolimab in advanced cancers. With regard to the full study: The costimulatory receptor OX40 (CD134) was targeted by ivuxolimab, a fully human IgG2 agonistic monoclonal antibody. Patients were allowed to have had prior anti-PD-1, anti-PD-L1 or anti-CTLA-4 therapy, and around 40% of the dose-escalation patients had previously received checkpoint inhibitors. In the dose-escalation cohort, roughly 80% of patients were male, and the mean age was approximately 60 years, with a range of about 20 to 79. Intravenous ivuxolimab was administered to patients every 2 weeks at six dose levels: 0.01, 0.1, 0.3, 1.5, 3 and 10 mg/kg. Partial responses were achieved by three dose-escalation patients, of whom one had hepatocellular carcinoma and two had cutaneous melanoma. The monotherapy dose-escalation portion (N = 52 patients) of the phase I ivuxolimab trial is reported in the paper. Of the approximately 53 patients in dose escalation, 19 had hepatocellular carcinoma, some 15 had melanoma, 9 had renal cell carcinoma and 9 had head and neck cancer. Peripheral TCRbeta sequencing was intended to test whether TCR sequence diversity was altered and clonal T-cell expansion was caused by ivuxolimab.

Details on this clone: Its specific antigen is unknown. The input lacks base qualities; no much larger clone sits a single base away.

Between the V and J ends, shortened by 5 bases and 0 bases respectively, the junction contains 13 bases. CDR1 and CDR2 were assigned from the germline V gene as SNHLY and FYNNEI. From the cysteine through the phenylalanine, the CDR3 covers 15 amino acids. Kept here is only the CDR3 DNA, which spans 45 bases and is read in frame from base 1. Results the study describes overall, beyond this receptor: Partial responders in the 0.1-3.0 mg/kg groups had among the lowest normalized peripheral clonal expansion, especially among CD8+ T cells. After ivuxolimab, expanded clones were on average more numerous among CD8+ T cells than among CD4+ T cells. Which antigens the clonally expanded peripheral T cells were specific for was not determined. Low levels of normalized T-cell clonal expansion were also seen in some nonresponding patients. At doses of 0.1 to 3.0 mg/kg, clonal expansion of both CD4+ and CD8+ blood T cells was observed from baseline to week 6.

The trial excluded patients who had a history of autoimmune disease or who were on systemic immunosuppression. In every dose cohort, peripheral blood was drawn for TCR sequencing at baseline, cycle 4 day 1, and cycle 7 day 1. Samples were obtained from an open-label, multicenter, first-in-human phase I dose-escalation trial of ivuxolimab. Adults with locally advanced or metastatic head and neck squamous cell, hepatocellular, melanoma or renal cell carcinoma were enrolled in the trial. Before TCR sequencing, CD4+ and CD8+ T cells were separately sorted from peripheral blood. For sequencing of the TCRbeta CDR3 region, genomic DNA was extracted from the sorted cells. The immunoSEQ Assay was used to sequence the TCRbeta CDR3 regions. This is the immuneACCESS table as TCRdb keeps it, with only in-frame sequences that have V and J called. A part of the clones is gone; compared with another copy, unresolved V genes explain less than half, and the rest is unexplained. The sample table holds roughly 33,000 clones, of which 65% to 75% were seen once. Jointly, the top ten make up roughly a fifth of the sample.

The sequence came from an adult with an advanced solid tumor such as melanoma, head and neck, liver or kidney cancer. The sample was CD4+ or CD8+ T cells sorted from blood, taken in a trial of the OX40 agonist ivuxolimab. The V gene is TRBV2 and the J gene is TRBJ1-1; confidence is insufficient to name the D gene. The DNA is as follows: TGTGCCAGCAGTCTTGTGGTGTACATGAACACTGAAGCTTTCTTT. It specifies CASSLVVYMNTEAFF.